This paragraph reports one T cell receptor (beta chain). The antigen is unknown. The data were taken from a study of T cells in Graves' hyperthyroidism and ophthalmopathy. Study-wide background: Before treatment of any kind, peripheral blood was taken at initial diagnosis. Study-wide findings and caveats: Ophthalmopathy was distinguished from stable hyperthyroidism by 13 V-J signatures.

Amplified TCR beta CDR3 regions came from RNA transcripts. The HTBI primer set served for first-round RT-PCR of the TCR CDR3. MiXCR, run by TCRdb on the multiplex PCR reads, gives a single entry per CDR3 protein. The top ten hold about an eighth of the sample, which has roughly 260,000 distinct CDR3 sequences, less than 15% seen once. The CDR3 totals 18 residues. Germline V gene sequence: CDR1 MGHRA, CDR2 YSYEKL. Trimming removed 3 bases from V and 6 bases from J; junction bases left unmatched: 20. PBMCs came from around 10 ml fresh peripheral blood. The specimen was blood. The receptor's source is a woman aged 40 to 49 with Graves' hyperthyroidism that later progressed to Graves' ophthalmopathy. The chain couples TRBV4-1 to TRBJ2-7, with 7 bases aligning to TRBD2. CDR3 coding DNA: TGCGCCAGCAGCCACTGGGCGCGGGAGAGCCTTGTTATCGGCGAGCAGTACTTC. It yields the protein CASSHWARESLVIGEQYF.